This TCR beta chain stems from a study of regulatory T cells in long-lasting Graves disease. Study results and caveats: Persistent Graves' patients showed less TCR diversity than newly diagnosed patients showed.

The length of the CDR3 is 16 residues. V was pared by 4 bases and J by 2 bases, with 8 bases of the junction left unmatched. This clonotype was recorded at least ten times. Its antigen is as yet unknown. This sample's time point: newly diagnosed GD, antithyroid drugs for less than 3 months. Extracted RNA from PBMCs served as the source of the TCR library. Libraries of TCR beta came from iRepertoire HTBI primers plus Arm-PCR of CDR3 regions. TCRdb analysed the multiplex PCR reads with MiXCR anew, one entry per CDR3 protein. The table shows approximately 470,000 distinct CDR3 sequences, with roughly 16% occurring only once. The same data also went into a second study, on T cells in Graves' hyperthyroidism and ophthalmopathy. According to that study: Patients showing uncontrolled infection, other autoimmune disease, pregnancy or lactation were ineligible.

The chain is built from TRBV12-3 or TRBV12-4 and TRBJ1-5; TRBD1 aligns across 7 bases. This specimen consisted of peripheral blood mononuclear cells (PBMCs), obtained at new diagnosis, from a patient treated with antithyroid drugs. The receptor comes from a man aged 40-49 years with Graves disease. CDR3 DNA: TGTGCCAGCAGTTCAGGGGGGCCAACGGGCAATCAGCCCCAGCATTTT. This gives the protein CASSSGGPTGNQPQHF.